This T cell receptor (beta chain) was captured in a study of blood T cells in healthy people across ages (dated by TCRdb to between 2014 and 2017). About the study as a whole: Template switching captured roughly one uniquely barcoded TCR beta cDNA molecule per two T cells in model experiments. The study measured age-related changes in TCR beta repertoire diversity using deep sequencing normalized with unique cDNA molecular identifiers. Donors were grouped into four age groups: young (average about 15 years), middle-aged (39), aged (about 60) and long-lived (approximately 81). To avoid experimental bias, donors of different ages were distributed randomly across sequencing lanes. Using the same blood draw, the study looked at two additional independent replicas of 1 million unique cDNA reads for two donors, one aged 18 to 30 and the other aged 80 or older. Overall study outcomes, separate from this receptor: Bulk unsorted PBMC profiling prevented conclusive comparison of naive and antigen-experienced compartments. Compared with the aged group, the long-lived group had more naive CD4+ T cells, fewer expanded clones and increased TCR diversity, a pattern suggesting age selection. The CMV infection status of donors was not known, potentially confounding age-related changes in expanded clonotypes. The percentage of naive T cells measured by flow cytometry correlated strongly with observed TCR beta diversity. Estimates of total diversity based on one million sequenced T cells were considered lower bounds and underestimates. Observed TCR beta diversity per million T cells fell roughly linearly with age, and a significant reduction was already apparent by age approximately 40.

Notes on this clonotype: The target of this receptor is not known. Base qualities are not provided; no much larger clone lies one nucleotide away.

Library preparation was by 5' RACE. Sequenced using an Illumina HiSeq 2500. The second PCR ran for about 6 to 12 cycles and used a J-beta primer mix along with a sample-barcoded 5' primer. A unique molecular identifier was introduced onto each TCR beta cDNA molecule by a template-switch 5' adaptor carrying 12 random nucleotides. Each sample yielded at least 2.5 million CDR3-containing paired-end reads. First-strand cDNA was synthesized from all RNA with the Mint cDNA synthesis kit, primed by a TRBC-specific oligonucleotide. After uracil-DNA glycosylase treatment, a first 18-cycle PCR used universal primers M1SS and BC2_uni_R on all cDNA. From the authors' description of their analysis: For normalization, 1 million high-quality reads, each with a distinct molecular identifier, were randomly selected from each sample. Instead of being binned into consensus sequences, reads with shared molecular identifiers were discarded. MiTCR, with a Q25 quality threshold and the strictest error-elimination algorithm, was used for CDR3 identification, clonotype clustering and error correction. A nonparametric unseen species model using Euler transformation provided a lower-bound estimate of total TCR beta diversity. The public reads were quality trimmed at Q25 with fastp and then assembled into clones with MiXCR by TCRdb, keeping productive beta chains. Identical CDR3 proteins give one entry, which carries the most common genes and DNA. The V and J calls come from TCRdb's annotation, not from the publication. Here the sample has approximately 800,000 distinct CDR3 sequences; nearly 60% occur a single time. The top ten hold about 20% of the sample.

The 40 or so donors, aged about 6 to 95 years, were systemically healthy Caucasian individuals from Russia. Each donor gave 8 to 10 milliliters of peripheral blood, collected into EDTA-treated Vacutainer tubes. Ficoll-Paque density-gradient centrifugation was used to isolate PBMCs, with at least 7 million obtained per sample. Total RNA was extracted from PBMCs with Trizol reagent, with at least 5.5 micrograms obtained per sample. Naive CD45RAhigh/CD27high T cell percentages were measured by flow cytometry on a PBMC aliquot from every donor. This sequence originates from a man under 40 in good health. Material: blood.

The CDR3 is CASSSPSGRVNEQFF. The DNA sequence is TGTGCCAGCAGCTCACCTAGCGGGAGGGTCAATGAGCAGTTCTTC. The sequence is built from TRBV6-2 or TRBV6-3 and TRBJ2-1, with 12 bases matching TRBD2. V loses 6 bases at its end and J loses 6 bases; junction bases beyond the gene matches: 6. CDR1 and CDR2 were assigned from the germline V gene as MNHEY and SVGEGT. The CDR3 measures 15 amino acids from cysteine to phenylalanine. Only the CDR3 portion is preserved as DNA: 45 bases, with reading frame beginning at the first base.